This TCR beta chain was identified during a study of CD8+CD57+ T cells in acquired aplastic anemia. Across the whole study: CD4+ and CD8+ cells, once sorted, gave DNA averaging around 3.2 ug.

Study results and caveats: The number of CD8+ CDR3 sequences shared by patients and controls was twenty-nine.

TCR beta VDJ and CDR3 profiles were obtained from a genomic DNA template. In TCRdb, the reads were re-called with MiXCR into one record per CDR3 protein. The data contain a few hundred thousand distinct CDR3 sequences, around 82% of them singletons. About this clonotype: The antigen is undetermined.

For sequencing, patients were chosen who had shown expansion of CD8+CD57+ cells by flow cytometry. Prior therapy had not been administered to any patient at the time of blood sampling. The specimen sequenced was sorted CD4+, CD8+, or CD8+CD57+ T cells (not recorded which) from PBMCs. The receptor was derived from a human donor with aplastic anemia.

CDR3 in amino acids: CASSDSRRTDGWPSYNSPLHF. DNA of the CDR3: TGTGCCAGCAGTGACTCGAGACGGACAGATGGCTGGCCGTCCTATAATTCACCCCTCCACTTT. The rearrangement links TRBV6-4 to TRBJ1-6; a weak D match, TRBD1 (6 bases). Germline CDR1 and CDR2: MRHNA and SNTAGT. Trimming took off 0 bases at V and 1 base at J, with 22 bases between the two ends. The CDR3 is made up of 21 amino acids.